The next 5 T cell receptor beta chains were all read from a single sample in a study of T cell changes during pregnancy in multiple sclerosis. The protocol was immunoSEQ multiplex PCR, while the TCRdb copy is restricted to in-frame clones and leaves out a portion. The table includes 15,000 to 19,000 clones, 83% detected once. Material: CD8+ T cells from peripheral blood mononuclear cells, obtained after pregnancy. The receptor set was obtained from a female donor in good health, enrolled as a control in a pregnancy study.

The chain employs TRBV7-8 and TRBJ1-1, with 10 bases that match TRBD1. Germline assignment: CDR1 SGHVS and CDR2 FQNEAQ. The J segment lost 0 bases and the V segment lost 2 bases, leaving 6 bases of the junction unmatched. This CDR3 contains 17 residues. The CDR3 region has the DNA TGTGCCAGCAGCTTACCGGGACAGGGGAAGATGAACACTGAAGCTTTCTTT. This translates into CASSLPGQGKMNTEAFF. The complete variable domain, with remaining parts taken from reference TRBV7-8 and TRBJ1-1, reads GAGVSQSPRYKVAKRGQDVALRCDPISGHVSLFWYQQALGQGPEFLTYFQNEAQLDKSGLPSDRFFAERPEGSVSTLKIQRTQQEDSAVYLCASSLPGQGKMNTEAFFGQGTRLTVV.

Only a few counts were recorded for this clone. The chain combines TRBV27 with TRBJ2-2; 13 positions match TRBD2. This CDR3 is built from 16 residues. V lost 7 bases and J lost 2; bases outside the gene matches: 4. The germline CDR1 and CDR2 sequences are MNHEY and SMNVEV (reference sequence). CDR3 sequence reads: CASNGLAGVNTGELFF. The CDR3 DNA follows: TGTGCCAGCAACGGACTAGCGGGAGTCAACACCGGGGAGCTGTTTTTT.

The chain uses TRBV7-8 and TRBJ1-1; 12 bases line up with TRBD1. The CDR3 is 17 residues long. Trimming cost V 3 bases and J 0 bases; bases outside gene matches: 5. Germline loops: CDR1 SGHVS, CDR2 FQNEAQ. This CDR3 is CASSLLGTGGMNTEAFF. The CDR3 DNA reads as TGTGCCAGCAGCTTGCTAGGGACAGGGGGCATGAACACTGAAGCTTTCTTT.

The chain carries TRBV2 and TRBJ2-5, with 8 nucleotides matching TRBD1. The DNA end lines up better with TRBJ2-7; the J call may be wrong. The germline V gene has CDR1 SNHLY and CDR2 FYNNEI. This CDR3 has 16 amino acids. The CDR3, as DNA: TGTGCCAGCAGTAACCCGGGACAGGCCCGCTCCTACGAGCAGTACTTC. Translating gives CASSNPGQARSYEQYF.

This CDR3 is CASIPPGGEGNTEAFF. CDR3 bases: TGTGCCAGTATCCCCCCGGGGGGCGAGGGGAACACTGAAGCTTTCTTT. The chain joins TRBV19 to TRBJ1-1; perhaps TRBD1 as D (6 bases). Looked up from germline, CDR1 is LNHDA and CDR2 is SQIVND (reference sequence). With 7 bases removed from V and 1 base from J, the gap between germline ends came to 19 bases. The CDR3 covers 16 residues.